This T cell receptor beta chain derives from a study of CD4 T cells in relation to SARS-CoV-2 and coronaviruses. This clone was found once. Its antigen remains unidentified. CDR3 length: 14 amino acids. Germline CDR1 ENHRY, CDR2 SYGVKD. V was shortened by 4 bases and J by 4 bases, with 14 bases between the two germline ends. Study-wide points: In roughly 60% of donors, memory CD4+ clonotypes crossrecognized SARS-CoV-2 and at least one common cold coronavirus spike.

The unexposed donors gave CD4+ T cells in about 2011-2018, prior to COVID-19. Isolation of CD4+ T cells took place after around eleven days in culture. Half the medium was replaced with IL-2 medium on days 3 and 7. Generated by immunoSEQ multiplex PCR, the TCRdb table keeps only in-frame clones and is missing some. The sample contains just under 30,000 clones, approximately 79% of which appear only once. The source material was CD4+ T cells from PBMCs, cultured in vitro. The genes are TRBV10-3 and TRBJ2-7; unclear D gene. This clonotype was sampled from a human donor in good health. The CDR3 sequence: CAISGVDGPYEQYF. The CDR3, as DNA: TGTGCCATCAGTGGAGTCGACGGGCCGTACGAGCAGTACTTC.